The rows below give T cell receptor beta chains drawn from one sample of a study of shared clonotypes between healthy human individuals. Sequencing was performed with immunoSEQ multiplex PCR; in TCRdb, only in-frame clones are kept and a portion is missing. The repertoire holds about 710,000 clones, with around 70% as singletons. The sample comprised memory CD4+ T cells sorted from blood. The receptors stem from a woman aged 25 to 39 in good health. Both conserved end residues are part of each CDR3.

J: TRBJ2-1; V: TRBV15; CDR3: CATSELGAGSYNEQFF
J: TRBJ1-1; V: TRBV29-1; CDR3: CSAEEQRNTEAFF
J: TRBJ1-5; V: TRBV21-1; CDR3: CASSGRGVREQPQHF
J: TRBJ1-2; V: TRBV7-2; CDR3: CASSLRVRAIDGYTF
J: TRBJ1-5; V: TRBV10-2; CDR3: CASSESLHGQSIYSNQPQHF
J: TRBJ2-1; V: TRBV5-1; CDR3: CASSSSSGSYNEQFF
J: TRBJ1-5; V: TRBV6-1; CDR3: CASTEFGNQPQHF
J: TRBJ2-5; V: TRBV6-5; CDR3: CASSYPGTGETQYF
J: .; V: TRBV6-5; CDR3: CVTGGQLRLEQYF
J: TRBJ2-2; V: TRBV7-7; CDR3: CASSARGRGLTGELFF
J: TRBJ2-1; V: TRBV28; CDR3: CASSSRGSGSFGYNEQFF
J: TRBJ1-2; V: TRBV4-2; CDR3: CATRYEVSRYTF
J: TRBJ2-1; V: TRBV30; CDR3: CAWTAGPGNEQFF
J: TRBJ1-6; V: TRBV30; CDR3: CAWSALNADNSPLHF
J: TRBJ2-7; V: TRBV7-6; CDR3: CASSPGSLSAGEQYF
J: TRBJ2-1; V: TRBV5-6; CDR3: CASSPAGGTYNEQFF
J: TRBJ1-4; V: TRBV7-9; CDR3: CASAEGQGNEKLFF
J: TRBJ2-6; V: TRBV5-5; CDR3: CASSSREPDSGANVLTF
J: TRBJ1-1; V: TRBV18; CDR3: CASSPSAGKAEAFF
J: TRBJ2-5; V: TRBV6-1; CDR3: CASSERPKETQYF
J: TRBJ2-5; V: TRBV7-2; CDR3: CASSLGRWGTQYF
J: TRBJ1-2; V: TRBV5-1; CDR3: CASSLVAKGYGYTF
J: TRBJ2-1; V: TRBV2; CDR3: CASSGQTPTSGYNEQFF